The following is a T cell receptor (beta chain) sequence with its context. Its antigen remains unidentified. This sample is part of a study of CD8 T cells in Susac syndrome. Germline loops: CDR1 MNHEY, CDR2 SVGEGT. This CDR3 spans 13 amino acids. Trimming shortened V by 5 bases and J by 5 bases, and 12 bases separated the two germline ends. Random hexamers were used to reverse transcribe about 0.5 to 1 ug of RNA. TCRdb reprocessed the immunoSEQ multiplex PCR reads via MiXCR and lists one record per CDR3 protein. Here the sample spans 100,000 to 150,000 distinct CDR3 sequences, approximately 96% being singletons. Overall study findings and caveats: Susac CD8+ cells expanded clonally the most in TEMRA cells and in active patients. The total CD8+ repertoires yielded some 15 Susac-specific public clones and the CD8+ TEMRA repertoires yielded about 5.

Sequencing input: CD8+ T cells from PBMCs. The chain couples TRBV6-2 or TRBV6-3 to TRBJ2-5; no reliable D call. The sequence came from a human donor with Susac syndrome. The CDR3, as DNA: TGTGCCAGCAGTCATTCCGAGAGGGAGACCCAGTACTTC. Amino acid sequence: CASSHSERETQYF.